The 13 T cell receptor beta chains in this list originate from one sample, sequenced in a study of blood T cell repertoires in COVID-19. Assay used: immunoSEQ multiplex PCR; TCRdb lists only in-frame clones, some missing. The data hold about 140,000 clones, with around nine tenths observed a single time. Sequenced sample: peripheral blood. Source of these receptors: a woman between 45 and 65 years old with acute or convalescent COVID-19.

This sequence joins TRBV5-6 and TRBJ2-2; D is ambiguous. Trimming took 0 bases from V and 6 from J, leaving 3 bases between them. The CDR3 covers 12 residues. The germline V gene has CDR1 SGHDT and CDR2 YYEEEE. This CDR3 is CASSLGPGELFF. The CDR3 DNA reads TGTGCCAGCAGCTTGGGGCCCGGGGAGCTGTTTTTT.

This clone was found once. V usage is TRBV19 and J usage is TRBJ2-3, with TRBD1 matching 7 bases. The J segment lost 3 bases and the V segment lost 3 bases, leaving 3 bases of the junction unmatched. Germline V gene data show CDR1 as LNHDA and CDR2 as SQIVND (reference sequence). This CDR3 contains 14 residues. The CDR3 nucleotides read TGTGCCAGTAGTATGACAGGGAGAACAGATACGCAGTATTTT. Its protein is CASSMTGRTDTQYF.

This clone has only one observation. V gene TRBV4-1 combines with J gene TRBJ1-2; no clear D gene. The V gene lost 0 bases and the J gene lost 4 bases, with 9 bases spanning the gap. This CDR3 is 14 amino acids long. The germline V gene encodes CDR1 MGHRA and CDR2 YSYEKL. This CDR3 is CASSQEHTSYGYTF. CDR3 DNA: TGCGCCAGCAGCCAAGAACACACCAGCTATGGCTACACCTTC.

This clone has a single count. The chain employs TRBV6-6 and TRBJ1-6; 8 bases align to TRBD1. CDR3 size: 16 residues. Germline V gene lookup returns CDR1 MNHNY and CDR2 SVGAGI (reference sequence). V lost 0 bases, J lost 9 bases, and 7 bases stayed unmatched. The DNA of the CDR3 is TGTGCCAGCAGTTACTCGCCAGACACAGGGGGTTCACCCCTCCACTTT. Protein product: CASSYSPDTGGSPLHF.

The chain is built from TRBV5-1 and TRBJ2-1, with 12 bases lining up with TRBD2. The CDR3 is 16 amino acids. In germline, CDR1 is SGHRS, CDR2 YFSETQ. After removal of 3 bases from V and 6 bases from J, the junction contained 7 bases not matched to a gene. The CDR3, as DNA: TGCGCCAGCAGCTCACCTGGACTAGCGGGGTTCAATGAGCAGTTCTTC. This sequence encodes CASSSPGLAGFNEQFF.

This sequence joins TRBV4-1 and TRBJ1-1, with no clear D. Germline V CDR1 and CDR2: MGHRA, YSYEKL. Trimming cost V 1 base and J 8 bases, with 11 bases left between them. This CDR3 spans 13 amino acids. The CDR3 nucleotides are TGCGCCAGCAGCCAAGTCGGACTCCAGGAAGCTTTCTTT. Translating it yields CASSQVGLQEAFF.

The chain employs TRBV15 and TRBJ1-1; a weak D match, TRBD1 (5 bases). V lost 0 bases, J lost 1 base, and 15 bases lay in between. The germline gives CDR1 LNHNV, CDR2 YYDKDF (reference sequence). This CDR3 has 17 amino acids. The CDR3 DNA reads TGTGCCACCAGCAGAGATATTGATTGGGGGGGGAACACTGAAGCTTTCTTT. Translated: CATSRDIDWGGNTEAFF. Full variable domain (rest looked up from reference TRBV15 and TRBJ1-1): DAMVIQNPRYQVTQFGKPVTLSCSQTLNHNVMYWYQQKSSQAPKLLFHYYDKDFNNEADTPDNFQSRRPNTSFCFLDIRSPGLGDTAMYLCATSRDIDWGGNTEAFFGQGTRLTVV.

CDR3 residues: CASKRSSNQPQHF. DNA of the CDR3: TGTGCCAGTAAGCGTTCGAGCAATCAGCCCCAGCATTTT. J is TRBJ1-5 and V is TRBV19, with D unresolved. V was clipped by 7 bases and J by 1 base, with 8 bases between them. Germline V CDR1 and CDR2: LNHDA, SQIVND (reference sequence). The CDR3 has 13 residues.

The V and J genes are TRBV28 and TRBJ1-2; 8 bases agree with TRBD1. V dropped 6 bases and J dropped 10; count of bases not matched to a gene: 7. The CDR3 runs 12 residues. CDR1 is MDHEN and CDR2 is SYDVKM in the germline V gene. The CDR3 DNA sequence: TGTGCCAGCAGCTTTCTGGGACAGGCCTACACCTTC. Encoded protein: CASSFLGQAYTF.

The J gene is TRBJ1-3, the V gene TRBV10-3; a weak D match, TRBD1 (6 bases). V was cut by 4 bases and J by 10 bases, with 14 bases left in between. The CDR3 contains 13 residues. CDR1 ENHRY and CDR2 SYGVKD come from the germline V gene. The CDR3 protein is CAISALTGPTIYF. CDR3 sequence (DNA): TGTGCCATCAGTGCTTTGACAGGTCCGACCATATATTTT.

The gene calls are TRBV16 and TRBJ2-7; 10 bases match TRBD2. Germline V gene sequence: CDR1 KGHSY, CDR2 FQNENV. J gave up 0 bases and V 4 bases, and 6 bases lay outside the gene matches. CDR3 length: 16 residues. DNA for the CDR3: TGTGCCAGCAGCCCGGCCGGGACTAGCGACTCCTACGAGCAGTACTTC. Translated: CASSPAGTSDSYEQYF.

V gene TRBV7-2 combines with J gene TRBJ1-2; D gene uncertain. Germline V gene data show CDR1 as SGHTA and CDR2 as FQGNSA. The V end was cut by 1 base, the J end by 2 bases, with 8 bases between. The CDR3 totals 14 residues. CDR3 protein: CASSLGGSNYGYTF. The CDR3 DNA reads as TGTGCCAGCAGCTTAGGTGGCTCGAACTATGGCTACACCTTC.

This chain uses TRBV3-1 (or the pseudogene TRBV3-2) with TRBJ2-1; 10 bases line up with TRBD2. The J segment lost 7 bases and the V segment lost 1 base, leaving 7 bases of the junction unmatched. Germline loops: CDR1 LGHDT, CDR2 YNNKEL (reference sequence). CDR3 length: 16 amino acids. DNA of the CDR3: TGTGCCAGCAGCCAAGGGTTTCTAGCGGGAGTAAATGAGCAGTTCTTC. Protein product: CASSQGFLAGVNEQFF.